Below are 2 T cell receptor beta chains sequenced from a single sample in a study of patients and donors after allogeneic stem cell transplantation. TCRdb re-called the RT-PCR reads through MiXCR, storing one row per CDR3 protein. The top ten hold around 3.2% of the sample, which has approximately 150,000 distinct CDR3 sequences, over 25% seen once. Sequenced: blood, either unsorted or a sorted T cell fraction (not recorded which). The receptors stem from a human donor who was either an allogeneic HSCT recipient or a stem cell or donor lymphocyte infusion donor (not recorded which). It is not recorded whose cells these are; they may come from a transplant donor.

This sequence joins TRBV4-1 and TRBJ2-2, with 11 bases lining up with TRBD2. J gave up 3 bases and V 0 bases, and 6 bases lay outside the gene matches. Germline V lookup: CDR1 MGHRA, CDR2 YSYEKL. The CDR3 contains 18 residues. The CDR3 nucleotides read TGCGCCAGCAGCCAAGAAGCTAGCGGGAGGACTTACACCGGGGAGCTGTTTTTT. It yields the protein CASSQEASGRTYTGELFF.

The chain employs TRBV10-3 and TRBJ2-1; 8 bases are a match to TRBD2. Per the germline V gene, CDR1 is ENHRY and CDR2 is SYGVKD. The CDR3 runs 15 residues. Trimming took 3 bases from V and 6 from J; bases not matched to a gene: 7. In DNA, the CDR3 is TGTGCCATCAGTGACAAGGCAGCGGGAGCCAATGAGCAGTTCTTC. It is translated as CAISDKAAGANEQFF.